This T cell receptor (beta chain) was documented in a study of identifying expanded T cells in peripheral blood (dated 2019 in TCRdb). General notes on the study: Four technical replicates, made by sequencing separate aliquots from the same pool of genomic DNA, were compared pairwise.

No immune events such as infections were documented for the healthy donors during the collection period. Time-dependent variance in a beta-binomial model of T-cell clone differential abundance was calibrated using healthy-donor blood repertoires as a training cohort. The training cohort comprised approximately 10 healthy donors, 3 female and 7 male. On average the donors were about 40 years old, and their ages spanned roughly 29 to 64 years. Whole blood from each healthy donor was obtained from a commercial supplier and was collected at three time points around 13 days apart. For immunosequencing, genomic DNA was extracted from whole blood that had not been sorted. CDR1 KGHSH and CDR2 LQKENI were looked up in the germline V gene. Including cysteine and phenylalanine, the CDR3 has 15 amino acids. Of all the DNA, just the CDR3 is kept, 45 bases in frame from base 1. Deletion took 2 bases off V and 3 bases off J, with a span of 12 bases between the germline ends.

TCRbeta CDR3 regions were profiled with the immunoSEQ Assay using bias-controlled multiplex PCR amplification of genomic DNA. The published analysis was carried out like this. The absolute abundance of each unique TCRbeta CDR3 region was quantified after sequences were collapsed and filtered. Two models were used to test differential abundance: a binomial model (Fisher-equivalent) and a beta-binomial model that adds time-dependent variance fitted from healthy donors. Any clone with fewer than 5 combined templates was excluded, and a clone was called differentially abundant if its Benjamini-Hochberg FDR was below 0.01. Using the form v = (b*log(k)+a)^2, the beta-binomial variance was modeled as a function of the total template count across the two samples. TCRdb stores this immuneACCESS table with in-frame sequences only. Part of the clones is absent; in the studies checked, under half of the shortfall reflects unresolved V genes, and no reason is known for the rest. That table supplies the V and J calls and clone size; D and trimming were determined from the DNA. The sample table shows more than 45,000 clones, and about 92% are seen once. The top ten constitute roughly 3.6% of the sample.

Regarding this clone: Its antigen specificity is not known. No per-base quality is available; no much larger clone lies one base away.

On the study overall, not on this receptor specifically: The authors expected that over much longer intervals, such as months to years, biological variance in healthy repertoires might increase even further. The binomial model flagged about 1.2 differentially abundant clones between technical replicates, compared with roughly 17 over approximately two weeks and roughly 19 over approximately four weeks. Across all healthy-donor time intervals, the beta-binomial model significantly lowered both the number of clones called differentially abundant and the false-positive rate. Variance in clone template counts between roughly two-week samples significantly increased with total template count across all healthy donors.

The sequence is built from TRBV18 and TRBJ2-3, with no confidently assigned D gene. The source material was blood. This TCR was recovered from a person between 18 and 75 years old in good health. The DNA sequence follows: TGTGCCAGCTCACCAGGACCCGCTGGGACAGATACGCAGTATTTT. Translated, it reads CASSPGPAGTDTQYF.